The T cell receptor (beta chain) under discussion was sequenced for a study of spatial heterogeneity in lung cancer. At the level of the study: Consistently, beta-chain sequences turned up in larger numbers than alpha-chain sequences did. There were, on average, more than eight raw-read appearances for each unique TCR and UMI combination.

As to time point: sample taken at primary tumor resection. In each case, whole RNA from tumor, nontumor lung or frozen PBMC was sequenced unsorted. Samples were obtained from some 70 donors, all untreated early-stage non-small cell lung cancer patients. Trimming stripped 1 base from V and 5 bases from J, with 17 bases between. CDR3 length equals 16 residues. TCR cDNA molecules each carried a unique molecular identifier. One entry per CDR3 protein results from TCRdb running MiXCR on the 5' RACE reads. Counted here are about 13,000 distinct CDR3 sequences, about 5.6% occurring once; the ten biggest clones make up less than 45%. This clonotype was seen ten or more times. Little can be read into the size of this beta chain, an off-target read in a library designed for alpha chains.

The source is a human donor with early-stage non-small cell lung cancer. The sample consisted of lung tumor tissue, taken at surgery. The J gene is TRBJ2-5, the V gene TRBV12-3 or TRBV12-4; TRBD1 or TRBD2 may be the D gene (5 bases each). In DNA, the CDR3 is TGTGCCAGCAGTTTAGGGGTCGCCGGGGCCCGGGAGACCCAGTACTTC. Protein: CASSLGVAGARETQYF.